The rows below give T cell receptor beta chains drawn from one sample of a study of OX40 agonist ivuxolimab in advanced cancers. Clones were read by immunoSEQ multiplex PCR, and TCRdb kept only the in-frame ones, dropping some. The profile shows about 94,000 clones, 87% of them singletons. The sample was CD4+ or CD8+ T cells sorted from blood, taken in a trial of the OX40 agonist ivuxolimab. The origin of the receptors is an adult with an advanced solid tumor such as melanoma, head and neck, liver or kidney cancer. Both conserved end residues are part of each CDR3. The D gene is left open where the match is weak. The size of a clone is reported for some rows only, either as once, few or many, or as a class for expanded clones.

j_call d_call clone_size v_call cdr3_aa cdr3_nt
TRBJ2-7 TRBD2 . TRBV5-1 CASSFSGGAYEQYF TGCGCCAGCAGCTTTAGCGGGGGGGCCTACGAGCAGTACTTC
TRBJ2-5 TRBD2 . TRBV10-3 CAIRGTSGGAAETQYF TGTGCCATCAGAGGGACTAGCGGGGGGGCCGCAGAGACCCAGTACTTC
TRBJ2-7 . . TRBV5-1 CASAARTGAPYEQYF TGCGCCAGCGCAGCCCGAACAGGTGCCCCCTACGAGCAGTACTTC
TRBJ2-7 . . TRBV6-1 CASSEAPSDISEREQYF TGTGCCAGCAGTGAAGCCCCATCGGACATCTCGGAGAGGGAGCAGTACTTC
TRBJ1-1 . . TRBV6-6 CASSPVVGGNTEAFF TGTGCCAGCAGCCCCGTAGTGGGGGGGAACACTGAAGCTTTCTTT
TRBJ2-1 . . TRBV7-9 CASSLRLIYNEQFF TGTGCCAGCAGCTTACGCCTGATTTACAATGAGCAGTTCTTC
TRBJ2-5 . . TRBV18 CASSPGWSGETQYF TGTGCCAGCTCACCAGGGTGGTCCGGGGAGACCCAGTACTTC
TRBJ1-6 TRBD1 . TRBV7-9 CASSLAGQNSPLHF TGTGCCAGCAGCTTAGCGGGACAGAATTCACCCCTCCACTTT
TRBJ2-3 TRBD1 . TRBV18 CASTQGAGTDTQYF TGTGCCAGCACACAGGGGGCCGGGACAGATACGCAGTATTTT
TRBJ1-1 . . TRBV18 CASSPAARQMNTEAFF TGTGCCAGCTCACCTGCGGCGAGGCAGATGAACACTGAAGCTTTCTTT
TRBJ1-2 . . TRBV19 CASRASGRTTSYGYTF TGTGCCAGTAGAGCTTCCGGTAGGACAACCTCCTATGGCTACACCTTC
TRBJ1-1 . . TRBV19 CASSIMDEGEAFF TGTGCCAGTAGTATAATGGACGAAGGTGAAGCTTTCTTT
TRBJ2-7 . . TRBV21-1 CASSKRSSGDSYEQYF TGTGCCAGCAGCAAAAGGTCGTCAGGGGATTCGTACGAGCAGTACTTC
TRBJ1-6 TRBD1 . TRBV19 CASSTTGWGSPLHF TGTGCCAGTAGCACGACAGGGTGGGGTTCACCCCTCCACTTT
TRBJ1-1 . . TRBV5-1 CASGRGRGPGENTEAFF TGCGCCAGCGGGCGGGGGCGCGGGCCAGGGGAGAACACTGAAGCTTTCTTT
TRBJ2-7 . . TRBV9 CASGPQGTADEQYF TGTGCCAGCGGACCACAGGGAACGGCCGACGAGCAGTACTTC
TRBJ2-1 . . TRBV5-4 CASSLGVMKYNEQFF TGTGCCAGCAGCTTGGGCGTTATGAAGTACAATGAGCAGTTCTTC
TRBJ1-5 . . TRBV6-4 CASSESGGNQPQHF TGTGCCAGCAGTGAATCAGGGGGCAATCAGCCCCAGCATTTT
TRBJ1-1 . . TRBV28 CASSYRSTEAFF TGTGCCAGCAGCTACAGGAGCACTGAAGCTTTCTTT
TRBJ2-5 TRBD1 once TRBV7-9 CASSLLLNRGLETQYF TGTGCCAGCAGCCTCCTTTTAAACAGGGGGTTAGAGACCCAGTACTTC
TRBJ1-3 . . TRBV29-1 CAVRRDVITGNTIYF TGCGCCGTGCGGCGGGATGTAATTACTGGAAACACCATATATTTT
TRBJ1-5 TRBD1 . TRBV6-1 CASSGTEKNQPQHF TGTGCCAGCAGCGGGACAGAGAAAAATCAGCCCCAGCATTTT
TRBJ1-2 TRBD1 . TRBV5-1 CASSPDRGQYGYTF TGCGCCAGCAGCCCGGACAGGGGTCAGTATGGCTACACCTTC
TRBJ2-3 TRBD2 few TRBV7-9 CASSSLAGESTDTQYF TGTGCCAGCAGCTCGTTAGCGGGGGAAAGCACAGATACGCAGTATTTT
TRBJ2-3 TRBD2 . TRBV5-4 CASSPYLAGSTDTQYF TGTGCCAGCAGCCCCTACCTAGCGGGGAGCACAGATACGCAGTATTTT
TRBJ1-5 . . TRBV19 CASSSGPIQPQHF TGTGCCAGTAGTTCGGGACCGATTCAGCCCCAGCATTTT